The subject of this entry is one TCR beta chain. Trimming took off 0 bases at V and 4 bases at J, with 2 bases between the two ends. The CDR3 runs to 11 residues. Germline V gene lookup returns CDR1 SGHRS and CDR2 YFSETQ. This specimen belongs to a study of Ad26.COV2.S vaccination and SARS-CoV-2 variants. TCRdb's copy holds only in-frame clones and misses some; the assay was immunoSEQ multiplex PCR. The top ten clones hold approximately 5% of a sample with 380,000 or so clones, 85% to 90% of them seen once. Treatment given: around 19 received Ad26.COV2.S at low or high dose, single or two shots; several received placebo; per-sample allocation not given. The investigators took samples on day 63 after the first vaccine or placebo injection.

The specimen was peripheral blood, collected in a trial of Ad26.COV2.S vaccine versus placebo. The genes are TRBV5-1 and TRBJ2-7, with D uncertain. The clonotype comes from a person between 18 and 65 years old who received the Ad26.COV2.S COVID-19 vaccine or a placebo. The CDR3 sequence: CASSLDYEQYF. In DNA, the CDR3 is TGCGCCAGCAGCTTGGATTACGAGCAGTACTTC.